A selection of T cell receptor beta chains follows, all from one sample in a study of T-cell memory formation after mild COVID-19. TCRdb fed the 5' RACE reads into MiXCR, producing one record per CDR3 protein. The table includes hundreds of thousands of distinct CDR3 sequences, 20% detected once. The sequenced material came from PBMCs or a T cell subset sorted from them (not recorded which). These receptors were taken from an adult woman who had mild COVID-19 (a few samples of this study predate the infection). Cell type and time point are not known. Both conserved end residues are part of each CDR3. A D gene is named only where the DNA matches it firmly. Clone size is shown for a subset of rows, as once, few, many or a class of expanded clone.

clone size | J gene | V gene | D gene | CDR3 length | CDR3 DNA | CDR3 protein
- | TRBJ1-6 | TRBV10-3 | TRBD1 | 15 | TGTGCCATCAGAGAACAGGGGCAATCGAATTCACCCCTCCACTTT | CAIREQGQSNSPLHF
few | TRBJ1-1 | TRBV11-2 | TRBD1 | 15 | TGTGCCAGCAGCCTTCGGACAGGGGAGGGCACTGAAGCTTTCTTT | CASSLRTGEGTEAFF
once | TRBJ2-7 | TRBV15 | - | 13 | TGTGCCACCAGCAGGACTAGTGGGTACGAGCAGTACTTC | CATSRTSGYEQYF
few | TRBJ1-1 | TRBV5-4 | - | 13 | TGTGCCAGCAGCCCGGTAGGGGCCACTGAAGCTTTCTTT | CASSPVGATEAFF
few | TRBJ2-3 | TRBV12-3/TRBV12-4 | TRBD2 | 17 | TGTGCCAGCAGTTTATCCGGACTAGCGGGGCACACAGATACGCAGTATTTT | CASSLSGLAGHTDTQYF
few | TRBJ2-3 | TRBV10-3 | TRBD2 | 15 | TGTGCCATCAGCCAGACTAGCGGGGAGACAGATACGCAGTATTTT | CAISQTSGETDTQYF
few | TRBJ2-1 | TRBV24-1 | TRBD2 | 13 | TGTGCCACCAGTGATTTGCCAGGGAGGGGGCAGTTCTTC | CATSDLPGRGQFF
- | TRBJ2-3 | TRBV9 | - | 16 | TGTGCCAGCAGCGACTCCGGAGGGGGGACCACAGATACGCAGTATTTT | CASSDSGGGTTDTQYF
- | TRBJ2-1 | TRBV6-2/TRBV6-3 | TRBD2 | 15 | TGTGCCAGCAGTTCCCCCCGCGGGGGAACCAATGAGCAGTTCTTC | CASSSPRGGTNEQFF
- | TRBJ2-1 | TRBV19 | - | 13 | TGTGCCAGTAGCCCCTTCGCTTCGGATGGGCAGTTCTTC | CASSPFASDGQFF
few | TRBJ1-1 | TRBV5-1 | - | 15 | TGCGCCAGCAGCTTAGGGGGACGGTCGAACACTGAAGCTTTCTTT | CASSLGGRSNTEAFF
- | TRBJ2-1 | TRBV18 | - | 13 | TGTGCCAGCTCACCATCCCCGGGGGATGAGCAGTTCTTC | CASSPSPGDEQFF
- | TRBJ2-7 | TRBV5-6 | TRBD2 | 16 | TGTGCCAGCAGCCAACTTGGACTAGCGGTCCAGGGCGAGCAGTACTTC | CASSQLGLAVQGEQYF
- | TRBJ2-7 | TRBV29-1 | TRBD1 | 14 | TGCAGCGTTGAGACAGGGCAAAACTCCTACGAGCAGTACTTC | CSVETGQNSYEQYF
- | TRBJ1-2 | TRBV20-1 | TRBD1 | 14 | TGCAGTGCTAGAGGGGACAGGATGACTTATGGCTACACCTTC | CSARGDRMTYGYTF
once | TRBJ1-6 | TRBV20-1 | TRBD1 | 15 | TGCAGTGCTAGACCCGGGACAGGGGGACCAAAACCCCTCCACTTT | CSARPGTGGPKPLHF
few | TRBJ2-7 | TRBV9 | - | 15 | TGTGCCAGCAGCGCACTCCGGGACGGAGCCTACGAGCAGTACTTC | CASSALRDGAYEQYF
- | TRBJ1-5 | TRBV2 | - | 14 | TGTGCCAGCACCGTTACAGGGTTAGGTCAGCCCCAGCATTTT | CASTVTGLGQPQHF